Below are 25 T cell receptor beta chains sequenced from a single sample in a study of identical twins. TCRdb re-called the 5' RACE reads with MiXCR, one entry per CDR3 protein. In the table there are roughly 260,000 distinct CDR3 sequences, around 15% of which are singletons. The sequencing sample was made of memory (CD45RO+) T cells sorted from blood. These receptors all come from a woman younger than 35 in good health.

This clonotype appeared many times. The V and J genes are TRBV2 and TRBJ2-1; 12 bases map to TRBD2. J gave up 7 bases and V 4 bases, and 5 bases lay outside the gene matches. CDR1 is SNHLY and CDR2 is FYNNEI in the germline V gene. The CDR3 has 15 residues. CDR3 in DNA: TGTGCCAGCAGTGCCCCTAGCGGGAGGGGTAATGAGCAGTTCTTC. Protein sequence: CASSAPSGRGNEQFF.

This clonotype was observed a handful of times. This sequence joins TRBV7-9 and TRBJ2-7; D is possibly TRBD1 (6 bases). V was trimmed by 7 bases and J by 5 bases, leaving 18 bases between them. Germline CDR1 SEHNR, CDR2 FQNEAQ (reference sequence). This CDR3 has 14 amino acids. This CDR3 is CASTIGRGVNEQYF. The CDR3 nucleotides are TGTGCCAGCACCATAGGCAGGGGTGTGAACGAGCAGTACTTC.

This clonotype has only a few counts. The gene calls are TRBV18 and TRBJ2-3; TRBD2 agrees at 12 bases. With 3 bases clipped from V and 5 bases from J, the junction kept 9 bases outside the gene matches. Germline V lookup: CDR1 KGHSH, CDR2 LQKENI. The CDR3 covers 17 residues. The chain's CDR3 is CASSPSSGGADGDTQYF. CDR3 coding DNA: TGTGCCAGCTCACCCTCTAGCGGGGGGGCTGACGGAGATACGCAGTATTTT.

V is TRBV5-1 and J is TRBJ2-5; D gene unclear. Trimming removed 2 bases from V and 3 bases from J, with 14 bases in between. This CDR3 has 15 residues. Germline values: CDR1 SGHRS, CDR2 YFSETQ. CDR3 protein: CASSFGDTRKETQYF. The CDR3, as DNA: TGCGCCAGCAGCTTTGGGGATACCAGGAAAGAGACCCAGTACTTC. The complete variable domain, with remaining parts taken from reference TRBV5-1 and TRBJ2-5, reads KAGVTQTPRYLIKTRGQQVTLSCSPISGHRSVSWYQQTPGQGLQFLFEYFSETQRNKGNFPGRFSGRQFSNSRSEMNVSTLELGDSALYLCASSFGDTRKETQYFGPGTRLLVL.

The chain combines TRBV20-1 with TRBJ2-3; weak D call: TRBD1 (5 bases). The V end was cut by 1 base, the J end by 2 bases, with 7 bases between. The germline gives CDR1 DFQATT, CDR2 SNEGSKA (reference sequence). The CDR3 contains 13 residues. The CDR3 region is CSARAGFTDTQYF. The CDR3 region has the DNA TGCAGTGCTAGAGCAGGGTTCACAGATACGCAGTATTTT.

This rearrangement joins TRBV20-1 to TRBJ2-1, with TRBD2 matching over 11 bases. Germline CDR1 DFQATT, CDR2 SNEGSKA (reference sequence). CDR3 length equals 16 residues. V shed 5 bases, J shed 0 bases, and the junction held 6 bases outside the gene matches. In DNA, the CDR3 is TGCAGTGCTCTCGGACTAGCGGGCCACTCCTACAATGAGCAGTTCTTC. Its translation: CSALGLAGHSYNEQFF.

This clonotype has a handful of counts. At one end, the junction sequence differs from germline, possibly due to a read error. V gene TRBV20-1 combines with J gene TRBJ2-5; 8 bases match TRBD2. The length of the CDR3 is 15 residues. Germline CDR1 DFQATT, CDR2 SNEGSKA (reference sequence). CDR3: CSARGTSGTGETQYF. The CDR3, as DNA: TGCAGTGCCAGAGGGACTAGTGGTACGGGGGAGACCCAGTACTTC.

The chain recombines TRBV6-1 with TRBJ1-1, with D possibly matching TRBD1 (6 bases). This CDR3 is 14 amino acids long. CDR1 MNHNS and CDR2 SASEGT come from the germline V gene. V lost 7 bases and J lost 3, with 15 bases in between. CDR3 residues: CASTPGQSYTEAFF. CDR3 bases: TGTGCCAGCACCCCTGGACAGTCCTACACTGAAGCTTTCTTT.

This clonotype has only a few counts. The chain couples TRBV5-1 to TRBJ2-1; D might be TRBD1 (6 bases). CDR3 length: 17 amino acids. Germline V CDR1 and CDR2: SGHRS, YFSETQ. V was cut by 0 bases and J by 5 bases, with 18 bases left in between. CDR3 protein: CASSLGGQGPPDNEQFF. CDR3 bases: TGCGCCAGCAGCTTGGGGGGGCAGGGACCGCCAGACAATGAGCAGTTCTTC.

This clonotype was detected a few times. This chain links TRBV5-1 with TRBJ2-2; no firm D call. Germline V lookup: CDR1 SGHRS, CDR2 YFSETQ. With 5 bases removed from V and 4 bases from J, the gap between germline ends came to 9 bases. The CDR3 loop spans 13 amino acids. As DNA, the CDR3 is TGCGCCAGCAGTGAGACCTTCACCGGGGAGCTGTTTTTT. The encoded protein is CASSETFTGELFF. The entire variable domain, with the rest obtained from reference TRBV5-1 and TRBJ2-2, is as follows: KAGVTQTPRYLIKTRGQQVTLSCSPISGHRSVSWYQQTPGQGLQFLFEYFSETQRNKGNFPGRFSGRQFSNSRSEMNVSTLELGDSALYLCASSETFTGELFFGEGSRLTVL.

On this clonotype: The CDR3 does not end in the conserved phenylalanine or tryptophan, so this is likely a read error. The chain recombines TRBV5-6 with TRBJ2-7; possible D gene TRBD1, 5 bases. Germline values: CDR1 SGHDT, CDR2 YYEEEE. V was trimmed by 4 bases and J by 6 bases, leaving 17 bases between them. The CDR3 is made up of 14 amino acids. In DNA form, the CDR3 reads TGTGCCAGCAGCCCCGGACACCCCTGCTGCGAGCAGTACTGC. As protein: CASSPGHPCCEQYC.

The rearrangement links TRBV5-6 to TRBJ2-7; D is ambiguous. The CDR3 loop spans 14 amino acids. V shed 4 bases and J shed 1 base, with 12 bases lying between them. CDR1 SGHDT and CDR2 YYEEEE come from the germline V gene. CDR3 DNA: TGTGCCAGCAGCCCGGTAGGGATATCCTACGAGCAGTACTTC. Encoded protein: CASSPVGISYEQYF.

This clonotype was recorded a few times. The chain couples TRBV14 to TRBJ1-1; no firm D call. The V end lost 4 bases, the J end lost 7 bases, and 13 bases lay between the germline ends. Germline values: CDR1 SGHDN, CDR2 FVKESK. This CDR3 is 13 amino acids long. The DNA of the CDR3 is TGTGCCAGCAGCCGCGGACTTCAACTTGAAGCTTTCTTT. Protein: CASSRGLQLEAFF.

The genes are TRBV20-1 and TRBJ1-1; the D is unclear. The germline V gene encodes CDR1 DFQATT and CDR2 SNEGSKA (reference sequence). The V end lost 7 bases, the J end lost 6 bases, and 9 bases lay between the germline ends. This CDR3 contains 10 residues. The CDR3 DNA sequence: TGCAGTGTTTCTTACCCTGAAGCTTTCTTT. This codes for CSVSYPEAFF.

The chain joins TRBV27 to TRBJ2-2; D gene ambiguous. The CDR3 is 11 amino acids. Deletions cut 5 bases from V and 7 bases from J, with 5 bases between. Germline values: CDR1 MNHEY, CDR2 SMNVEV (reference sequence). For the CDR3, the DNA is TGTGCCAGCAGTGTCGGCGGGGAGCTGTTTTTT. It is translated as CASSVGGELFF.

A remark on this clonotype: A read error may explain this, as a much larger clone is one base away. The chain couples TRBV5-1 to TRBJ2-3; D ambiguous. Germline values: CDR1 SGHRS, CDR2 YFSETQ. The CDR3 sequence is 14 residues long. Here the CDR3 DNA reads TGCGCCAGCAGCTTGGCTGGTAGTGGGGATACGCGGTATTTT. This gives the protein CASSLAGSGDTRYF.

At least ten counts were recorded for this clonotype. The chain uses TRBV12-3 or TRBV12-4 and TRBJ1-1; 7 nucleotides agree with TRBD1. After removal of 4 bases from V and 10 bases from J, the junction contained 3 bases not matched to a gene. The CDR3 sequence is 11 residues long. CDR3 sequence (DNA): TGTGCCAGCAGTTCGACAGGGCGAGCTTTCTTT. The encoded protein is CASSSTGRAFF.

This clonotype was counted between two and nine times. The chain links TRBV20-1 to TRBJ1-3, with no clear D. V lost 6 bases and J 0 bases, leaving 15 bases between the germline ends. The CDR3 sequence is 15 residues long. Per germline, CDR1 DFQATT and CDR2 SNEGSKA (reference sequence). The CDR3 here is CSATTGRRSGNTIYF. CDR3 DNA: TGCAGTGCCACTACCGGACGACGCTCTGGAAACACCATATATTTT.

V and J are TRBV6-1 and TRBJ2-7; 10 bases align to TRBD1. Per the germline V gene, CDR1 is MNHNS and CDR2 is SASEGT. V trimming: 6 bases; J trimming: 2 bases; junction bases outside the gene matches: 4. This CDR3 has 14 amino acids. The CDR3 DNA reads as TGTGCCAGCAGCGTCGGACAGGGGGCCTACGAGCAGTACTTC. Its protein product is CASSVGQGAYEQYF.

This clonotype was detected a few times. V usage is TRBV7-3 and J usage is TRBJ1-1, with 7 bases that match TRBD1. The trim removed 5 bases at V and 3 bases at J, leaving 6 bases unmatched. The CDR3 covers 14 residues. The germline CDR1 and CDR2 sequences are SGHTA and FQGTGA. The CDR3 region is CASSPQGGDTEAFF. The CDR3 nucleotides read TGTGCCAGCAGCCCGCAGGGGGGGGACACTGAAGCTTTCTTT. The complete variable domain, with remaining parts taken from reference TRBV7-3 and TRBJ1-1, reads GAGVSQTPSNKVTEKGKYVELRCDPISGHTALYWYRQSLGQGPEFLIYFQGTGAADDSGLPNDRFFAVRPEGSVSTLKIQRTERGDSAVYLCASSPQGGDTEAFFGQGTRLTVV.

The rearrangement links TRBV5-1 to TRBJ2-1; tentative D call: TRBD2 (5 bases). Germline V gives CDR1 SGHRS, CDR2 YFSETQ. The V gene lost 0 bases and the J gene lost 5 bases, with 12 bases spanning the gap. This CDR3 is 15 amino acids long. Here the CDR3 DNA reads TGCGCCAGCAGCTTGGGGCTAGCCAACAACAATGAGCAGTTCTTC. It is translated as CASSLGLANNNEQFF.

The chain employs TRBV24-1 and TRBJ2-3; 7 nucleotides match TRBD1. Germline values: CDR1 KGHDR, CDR2 SFDVKD. This CDR3 is built from 15 residues. J lost 2 bases, V lost 3 bases, and 4 bases had no gene match. This chain's CDR3 is CATSDKGAPTDTQYF. The DNA of the CDR3 is TGTGCCACCAGTGATAAGGGGGCCCCCACAGATACGCAGTATTTT.

The table lists this clonotype with a few counts. The chain links TRBV7-2 to TRBJ2-1, with 8 positions matching TRBD2. Germline CDR1 is SGHTA and CDR2 is FQGNSA. The CDR3 has 13 residues. The J segment lost 7 bases and the V segment lost 5 bases, leaving 4 bases of the junction unmatched. The CDR3 DNA is TGTGCCAGCAGCCGCGGGGGGACGAATGAGCAGTTCTTC. Protein sequence: CASSRGGTNEQFF.

This clonotype was recorded at least ten times. A read error may produce the germline difference seen at one junction end. The genes are TRBV12-3 or TRBV12-4 and TRBJ2-7; D gene uncertain. This CDR3 region has 11 residues. The CDR3 bases are TGTGCCAGCAGTCGAACACAAGTCCTCTCCTTC. Protein: CASSRTQVLSF.

This clonotype was detected many times. The rearrangement links TRBV7-2 to TRBJ2-1, with 13 bases lining up with TRBD2. Trimming removed 6 bases from V and 12 bases from J; junction bases left unmatched: 11. Germline V gene lookup returns CDR1 SGHTA and CDR2 FQGNSA. The CDR3 is made up of 15 amino acids. The CDR3: CASSLVPGTSGTQFF. The CDR3 nucleotides read TGTGCCAGCAGTCTAGTCCCCGGGACTAGCGGGACGCAGTTCTTC.